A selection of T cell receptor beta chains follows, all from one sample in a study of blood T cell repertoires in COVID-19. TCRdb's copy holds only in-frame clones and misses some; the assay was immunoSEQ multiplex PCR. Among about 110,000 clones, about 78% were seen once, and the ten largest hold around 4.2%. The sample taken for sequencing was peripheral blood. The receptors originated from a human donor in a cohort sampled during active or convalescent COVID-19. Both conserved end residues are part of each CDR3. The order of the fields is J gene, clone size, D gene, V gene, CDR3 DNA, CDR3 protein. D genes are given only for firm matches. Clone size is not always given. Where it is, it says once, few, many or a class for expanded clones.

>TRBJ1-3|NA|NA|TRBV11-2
TGTGCCAGCGGAGGGCCTGGAAACACCATATATTTT
CASGGPGNTIYF
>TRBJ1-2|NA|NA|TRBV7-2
TGTGCCAGCAGCTTAGGACTCCTTAACTATGGCTACACCTTC
CASSLGLLNYGYTF
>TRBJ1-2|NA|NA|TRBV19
TGTGCCAGTAGTATAACCCCTAGCTCCAACTATGGCTACACCTTC
CASSITPSSNYGYTF
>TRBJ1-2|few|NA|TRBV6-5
TGTGCCAGCTTTAGAACACAGGGCTCCTATGGCTACACCTTC
CASFRTQGSYGYTF
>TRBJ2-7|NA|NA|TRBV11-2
TGTGCCAGCAGCCCAGGGGGTAGCGGCATTTACGAGCAGTACTTC
CASSPGGSGIYEQYF
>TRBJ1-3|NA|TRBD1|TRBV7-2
TGTGCCAGCAGCTTAGGGGGGACAGGGTCCTCTGGAAACACCATATATTTT
CASSLGGTGSSGNTIYF
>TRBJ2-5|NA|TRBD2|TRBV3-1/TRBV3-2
TGTGCCAGCAGCCAAGGAGCGGGGGGGCCGCAGACCCAGTACTTC
CASSQGAGGPQTQYF
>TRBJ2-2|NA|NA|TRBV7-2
TGTGCCAGCAGCTTAGTTGGGGGCTCTAGCACCGGGGAGCTGTTTTTT
CASSLVGGSSTGELFF
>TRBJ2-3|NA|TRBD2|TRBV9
TGTGCCAGCAGCGTGATAGCGGGTTCTAGCACAGATACGCAGTATTTT
CASSVIAGSSTDTQYF
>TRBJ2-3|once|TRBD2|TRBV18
TGTGCCAGCTCCCCGAGTAGAGCGGGGCGGTTCTTCACAGATACGCAGTATTTT
CASSPSRAGRFFTDTQYF
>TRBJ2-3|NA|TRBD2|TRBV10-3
TGTGCCATCAGTGAGTCTGAACTAGCGGGAGGGGAAGATACGCAGTATTTT
CAISESELAGGEDTQYF
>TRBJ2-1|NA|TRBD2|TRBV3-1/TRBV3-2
TGTGCCAGCAGCCAAGATTCACTAGCGGGAGTAAGGGAGCAGTTCTTC
CASSQDSLAGVREQFF
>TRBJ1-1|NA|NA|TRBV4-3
TGCGCCAGCAGCCCCACATTGAACACTGAAGCTTTCTTT
CASSPTLNTEAFF
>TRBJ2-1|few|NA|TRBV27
TGTGCCAGCAGTTTATCTGCGAGTTTTAGCTCCTACAATGAGCAGTTCTTC
CASSLSASFSSYNEQFF
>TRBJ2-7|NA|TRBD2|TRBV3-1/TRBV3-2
TGTGCCAGCAGCCAACCGACTAGCGGGGGGTACTACGAGCAGTACTTC
CASSQPTSGGYYEQYF
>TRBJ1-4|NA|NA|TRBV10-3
TGTGCCATCAGCAACCCGGCAGGGCACTACTCTAATGAAAAACTGTTTTTT
CAISNPAGHYSNEKLFF
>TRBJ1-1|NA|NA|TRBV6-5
TGTGCCAGCACCTCCCCCGTGTCGAACACTGAAGCTTTCTTT
CASTSPVSNTEAFF
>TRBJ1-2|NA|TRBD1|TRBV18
TGTGCCAGCTCACCAGGGGTAACAGGGGATGGCTACACCTTC
CASSPGVTGDGYTF
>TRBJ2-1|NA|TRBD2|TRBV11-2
TGTGCCAGCAGCTCCCGGGCGGGAGGTCGATATGAGCAGTTCTTC
CASSSRAGGRYEQFF
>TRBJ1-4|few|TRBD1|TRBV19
TGTGCCAGTAGCCCCGGGACAGTTAATGAAAAACTGTTTTTT
CASSPGTVNEKLFF
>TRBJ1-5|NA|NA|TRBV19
TGTGCCAGTAGTACAACGGACAGAGGCTATAGCAATCAGCCCCAGCATTTT
CASSTTDRGYSNQPQHF
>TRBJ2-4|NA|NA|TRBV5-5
TGTGCCAGCAGCTTGGATCGGTCGGTAAACATTCAGTACTTC
CASSLDRSVNIQYF
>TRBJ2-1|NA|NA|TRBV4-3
TGCGCCAGCAGCCAAGATCGGGCGGGTCGCCCGTTCTTC
CASSQDRAGRPFF
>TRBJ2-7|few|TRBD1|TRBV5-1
TGCGCCAGCAGCTATAGGACAGGGGGCCTCGAGCAGTACTTC
CASSYRTGGLEQYF
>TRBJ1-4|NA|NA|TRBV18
TGTGCCAGCTCACCAGAGAGGGCAACTAATGAAAAACTGTTTTTT
CASSPERATNEKLFF
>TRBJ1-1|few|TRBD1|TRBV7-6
TGTGCCAGCAGCTTAGCGGCGACAGGGTACACTGAAGCTTTCTTT
CASSLAATGYTEAFF
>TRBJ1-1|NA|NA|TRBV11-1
TGTGCCAGCAGCTCCCTCAGGTCTAACACTGAAGCTTTCTTT
CASSSLRSNTEAFF